Below are 8 T cell receptor beta chains sequenced from a single sample in a study of T cells after yellow fever vaccination. A single record per CDR3 protein comes from TCRdb applying MiXCR to the 5' RACE reads. The data hold 450,000 to 650,000 distinct CDR3 sequences, with just over 20% observed a single time. This specimen was PBMCs, taken less than 25 days after the first yellow fever vaccination. The receptors were sampled from a young man who received the YFV17D yellow fever vaccine.

A few counts support this clonotype. The CDR3 DNA reads as TGTGCCAGCAGCTCTTATGGACTAGCGGGGGGATCTCTGTATTTT. It translates to CASSSYGLAGGSLYF. The V gene is TRBV7-2, the J gene TRBJ2-3; 14 bases fit TRBD2. CDR3 length: 15 residues. Germline CDR1 is SGHTA and CDR2 is FQGNSA. The J segment lost 14 bases and the V segment lost 4 bases, leaving 11 bases of the junction unmatched.

The rearrangement links TRBV24-1 to TRBJ1-2; 8 bases line up with TRBD1. The germline V gene has CDR1 KGHDR and CDR2 SFDVKD. V lost 3 bases to trimming and J lost 5 bases; unmatched junction nucleotides: 7. CDR3 length equals 15 residues. In nucleotides, the CDR3 is TGTGCCACCAGTGATCCCGGACAGGGTAGTTATGGCTACACCTTC. This sequence encodes CATSDPGQGSYGYTF.

The CDR3 nucleotides read TGCAGCGTTGAATACAGATACGAGCAGTACTTC. Translation: CSVEYRYEQYF. The chain uses TRBV29-1 and TRBJ2-7; D remains ambiguous. Germline values: CDR1 SQVTM, CDR2 ANQGSEA. Deletions cut 2 bases from V and 4 bases from J, with 6 bases between. This CDR3 region has 11 residues.

This chain joins TRBV4-1 and TRBJ2-1; 14 nucleotides align to TRBD2. The CDR3 runs 19 residues. From germline, CDR1 is MGHRA and CDR2 YSYEKL. V lost 3 bases, J lost 8 bases, and 15 bases stayed unmatched. The CDR3 region has the DNA TGCGCCAGCAGCCACGACCCATCTCCGGGACTAGCGGGGGCGGATGAGCAGTTCTTC. Translated, it gives CASSHDPSPGLAGADEQFF.

The chain employs TRBV5-6 and TRBJ1-2; 8 bases align to TRBD1. Unmatched junction bases numbered 7, after V lost 2 bases and J lost 4 bases. CDR1 and CDR2 from the germline V gene are SGHDT and YYEEEE. The CDR3 extends over 15 amino acids. The CDR3 DNA is TGTGCCAGCAGCTTTTGGACAGGGCGCGGCTATGGCTACACCTTC. Its translation: CASSFWTGRGYGYTF.

V and J are TRBV20-1 and TRBJ2-1; D may match TRBD1 or TRBD2 (5 bases each). This CDR3 contains 13 residues. V was cut by 3 bases and J by 6 bases, with 12 bases left in between. The germline V gene encodes CDR1 DFQATT and CDR2 SNEGSKA (reference sequence). The DNA of the CDR3 is TGCAGTGCTAGCCGGGACCGGCTCAATGAGCAGTTCTTC. This codes for CSASRDRLNEQFF.

This clonotype was found a few times. The V gene is TRBV11-3, the J gene TRBJ1-1; D gene ambiguous. Looked up from germline, CDR1 is SGHNT and CDR2 is YENEEA. CDR3 length: 16 residues. V lost 1 base and J lost 1, with 13 bases in between. CDR3: CASSLGLPGKNTEAFF. In DNA form, the CDR3 reads TGTGCCAGCAGCTTAGGGCTTCCCGGGAAGAACACTGAAGCTTTCTTT.

V and J are TRBV5-1 and TRBJ2-2; no clear D. With 3 bases removed from V and 5 bases from J, the gap between germline ends came to 8 bases. Germline V gene lookup returns CDR1 SGHRS and CDR2 YFSETQ. This CDR3 has 13 amino acids. CDR3 DNA: TGCGCCAGCAGCTACACCGGGACCGGGGAGCTGTTTTTT. Its protein product is CASSYTGTGELFF.